This T cell receptor (beta chain) comes out of a study of blood T cell repertoires in COVID-19. Per the authors' pipeline: Nucleated cell number was recorded as an estimate derived from reference gene primer amplification. Generated by immunoSEQ multiplex PCR, the TCRdb table keeps only in-frame clones and is missing some. V and J calls and clone size come straight from that table; D and trimming were deduced from the DNA. The sample holds over 150,000 clones, approximately 80% seen once. Germline CDR1 SGHAT, CDR2 FQNNGV. This CDR3 spans 13 amino acids. The ends lost 0 bases at V and 14 bases at J; junction bases unmatched: 7.

This sequence joins TRBV11-2 and TRBJ2-1; 7 bases fit TRBD2. Sequencing input: peripheral blood. The source of this sequence is a woman of 80 years or more with active or convalescent COVID-19. CDR3 bases: TGTGCCAGCAGCTTAGATCTGGGAGGGGCCAAGTTCTTC. Protein product: CASSLDLGGAKFF.